Listed here are 17 T cell receptor beta chains from one sample, sequenced in a study of cytomegalovirus exposure and HLA in healthy donors. It was with 60 Vbeta and 13 Jbeta primers that the PCR ran. The repertoire was sequenced with immunoSEQ multiplex PCR; TCRdb's copy has only in-frame clones and lacks some. The repertoire includes about 130,000 clones, under 85% of them detected once, and 5.8% sits in the top ten. The specimen sequenced was PBMCs. These receptor sequences come from a woman aged 45-65 years in good health and CMV-seropositive.

This chain joins TRBV9 and TRBJ1-6; TRBD1 might be the D (6 bases). This CDR3 region has 17 residues. Per germline, CDR1 SGDLS and CDR2 YYNGEE. V lost 4 bases, J lost 5 bases, and 19 bases lay in between. The CDR3 nucleotides read TGTGCCAGCAGCACATCCAGGGGAACCGGGGATAATTCACCCCTCCACTTT. It codes for CASSTSRGTGDNSPLHF.

The chain carries TRBV9 and TRBJ2-5; 8 bases are a match to TRBD1. The CDR3 spans 14 residues. J was trimmed by 4 bases and V by 5 bases; bases with no gene match: 7. Germline lookup yields CDR1 SGDLS and CDR2 YYNGEE. CDR3 region: CASSTTGTGETQYF. CDR3 nucleotides: TGTGCCAGCAGTACAACCGGGACAGGAGAGACCCAGTACTTC.

The gene calls are TRBV11-2 and TRBJ1-2, with D hard to call. Germline CDR1 reads SGHAT; CDR2 reads FQNNGV. Trimming left V 0 bases short and J 7 bases short, with 12 bases between. This CDR3 has 14 amino acids. The CDR3 loop is CASSLERQIGGYTF. For the CDR3, the DNA is TGTGCCAGCAGCTTAGAGCGGCAGATAGGTGGCTACACCTTC. The full variable domain, rest sourced from reference TRBV11-2 and TRBJ1-2, is EAGVAQSPRYKIIEKRQSVAFWCNPISGHATLYWYQQILGQGPKLLIQFQNNGVVDDSQLPKDRFSAERLKGVDSTLKIQPAKLEDSAVYLCASSLERQIGGYTFGSGTRLTVV.

The chain joins TRBV5-1 to TRBJ2-1, with 7 bases that match TRBD2. V trimming: 0 bases; J trimming: 10 bases; junction bases outside the gene matches: 10. Germline assignment: CDR1 SGHRS and CDR2 YFSETQ. The CDR3 covers 15 residues. The CDR3 sequence is CASSLGGGAVGEQFF. The CDR3 DNA reads as TGCGCCAGCAGCTTGGGCGGGGGTGCGGTAGGGGAGCAGTTCTTC.

The gene calls are TRBV27 and TRBJ1-5, with D tentatively TRBD1 (6 bases). V gave up 8 bases and J gave up 5 bases, with 13 bases separating them. Germline CDR1 is MNHEY and CDR2 is SMNVEV (reference sequence). CDR3 length equals 13 residues. The CDR3 reads CASSGQPYQPQHF. CDR3 nucleotide sequence: TGTGCCAGCTCCGGACAGCCCTATCAGCCCCAGCATTTT.

The chain recombines TRBV5-8 with TRBJ1-2, with a tentative D call TRBD1 (6 bases). This CDR3 region has 15 residues. CDR1 and CDR2 (germline): SGHTS, YDEGEE. Deletions cut 1 base from V and 4 bases from J, with 14 bases between. CDR3 DNA sequence: TGTGCCAGCAGCTTGACGCAGGGGACTATCTATGGCTACACCTTC. Protein product: CASSLTQGTIYGYTF.

The chain carries TRBV7-2 and TRBJ2-1; 11 nucleotides agree with TRBD2. J lost 5 bases, V lost 3 bases, and 3 bases had no gene match. The CDR3 has 15 amino acids. The germline CDR1 and CDR2 sequences are SGHTA and FQGNSA. CDR3 sequence: CASSLSSGGDNEQFF. The CDR3 coding sequence is TGTGCCAGCAGCTTGAGTAGCGGGGGGGACAATGAGCAGTTCTTC. The variable domain in full, with the rest retrieved from reference TRBV7-2 and TRBJ2-1, is GAGVSQSPSNKVTEKGKDVELRCDPISGHTALYWYRQSLGQGLEFLIYFQGNSAPDKSGLPSDRFSAERTGGSVSTLTIQRTQQEDSAVYLCASSLSSGGDNEQFFGPGTRLTVL.

The chain employs TRBV5-6 and TRBJ2-1, with D possibly being TRBD1 (6 bases). Trimming left V 2 bases short and J 6 bases short, with 15 bases between. This CDR3 comprises 15 residues. Germline V CDR1 and CDR2: SGHDT, YYEEEE. CDR3 DNA: TGTGCCAGCAGCTTAGGGGGTGGAGGTGGCAATGAGCAGTTCTTC. Translated: CASSLGGGGGNEQFF.

The rearrangement links TRBV5-1 to TRBJ2-5; TRBD2 might be the D (6 bases). Germline V gene lookup returns CDR1 SGHRS and CDR2 YFSETQ. This CDR3 contains 12 residues. Trimming shortened V by 3 bases and J by 8 bases, and 11 bases separated the two germline ends. CDR3 in DNA: TGCGCCAGCAGCTACGACGGGAGAACCCAGTACTTC. It specifies CASSYDGRTQYF.

In DNA form, the CDR3 reads TGTGCCAGTAGGGCCGGGACTCTTTCCACCGGGGAGCTGTTTTTT. This sequence encodes CASRAGTLSTGELFF. This chain connects TRBV19 to TRBJ2-2; D might be TRBD2 (6 bases). V shed 6 bases and J shed 4 bases, with 15 bases lying between them. CDR1 is LNHDA and CDR2 is SQIVND in the germline V gene (reference sequence). The CDR3 covers 15 residues.

V and J are TRBV27 and TRBJ2-2; TRBD2 is a possible D gene (6 bases). The CDR3 is 16 amino acids. Between the trimmed V and J ends, which lost 6 bases and 8 bases, there was a span of 22 bases. The germline V gene encodes CDR1 MNHEY and CDR2 SMNVEV (reference sequence). This CDR3 reads CASSGLPSATRGELFF. DNA of the CDR3: TGTGCCAGCAGCGGATTGCCTAGCGCCACCAGGGGGGAGCTGTTTTTT.

The chain recombines TRBV21-1 with TRBJ2-1; the D call in the table, TRBD1, was not verified against the DNA. TRBV21-1 is flagged as a pseudogene. This CDR3 comprises 13 residues. CDR3 DNA: TGTGCCAGCCGGGACAGGGCATACAATGAGCAGTTCTTC. It codes for CASRDRAYNEQFF.

The chain recombines TRBV5-6 with TRBJ2-5; unclear D gene. Per germline, CDR1 SGHDT and CDR2 YYEEEE. This CDR3 has 14 residues. V was cut by 4 bases and J by 1 base, with 11 bases left in between. CDR3 bases: TGTGCCAGCAGCACGACCCAGGTCCAAGAGACCCAGTACTTC. Its translation: CASSTTQVQETQYF.

The rearrangement uses TRBV5-1 and TRBJ1-3, with D maybe TRBD1 (5 bases). Trimming left V 4 bases short and J 0 bases short, with 14 bases between. Germline V gives CDR1 SGHRS, CDR2 YFSETQ. The CDR3 sequence is 16 residues long. The CDR3 nucleotides read TGCGCCAGCAGCGATGGGGACTATATCTCTGGAAACACCATATATTTT. Translation: CASSDGDYISGNTIYF.

This clone was recorded a few times. This chain links TRBV4-1 with TRBJ1-6, with D possibly being TRBD1 (5 bases). Germline CDR1 and CDR2: MGHRA and YSYEKL. Between the trimmed V and J ends, which lost 0 bases and 6 bases, there was a span of 9 bases. The CDR3 has 15 amino acids. Written as DNA, the CDR3 is TGCGCCAGCAGCCAAGAAGGCAGGGCTAATTCACCCCTCCACTTT. It specifies CASSQEGRANSPLHF.

This clone turned up a few times. The chain has TRBV19 and TRBJ1-5; unclear D gene. This CDR3 region has 15 residues. V was trimmed by 10 bases and J by 2 bases, leaving 18 bases between them. The V gene's germline CDR1 is LNHDA and CDR2 SQIVND (reference sequence). The DNA of the CDR3 is TGTGCCACGACCCTTACTCCCCGGGGCAATCAGCCCCAGCATTTT. Residues: CATTLTPRGNQPQHF.

V and J are TRBV5-6 and TRBJ1-3; unclear D gene. V dropped 4 bases and J dropped 2 bases, with 19 bases sitting between them. Per the germline V gene, CDR1 is SGHDT and CDR2 is YYEEEE. The CDR3 runs to 17 residues. Written as DNA, the CDR3 is TGTGCCAGCAGCCCAATCCCCCAGACTGCAACTGGAAACACCATATATTTT. Its protein product is CASSPIPQTATGNTIYF.